This T cell receptor beta chain came from a study of shared clonotypes between healthy human individuals. Note on this clone: Antigen: not known. Other DNA sequences in this specimen translate into the identical CDR3.

Trimming stripped 0 bases from V and 5 bases from J, with 6 bases between. This CDR3 spans 12 amino acids. Germline CDR1 SGHRS, CDR2 YFSETQ. Findings and caveats of the study: An anticipated effect of sequencing depth on clonotype sharing among donors was recognized.

Produced via immunoSEQ multiplex PCR; TCRdb's table is partial and in-frame only. The sample lists over a million clones; around 82% were seen once. Sequencing used memory CD4+ T cells from PBMCs. The subset denotes: CD45RA-negative fraction. The TCR sequence derives from a man between 18 and 29 years old in good health. Some clones in this sample may be carry-over from other donors' samples. V is TRBV5-1 and J is TRBJ2-7; D not certain. CDR3 DNA sequence: TGCGCCAGCAGCTTGGAAGGTAACGAGCAGTACTTC. As protein: CASSLEGNEQYF.